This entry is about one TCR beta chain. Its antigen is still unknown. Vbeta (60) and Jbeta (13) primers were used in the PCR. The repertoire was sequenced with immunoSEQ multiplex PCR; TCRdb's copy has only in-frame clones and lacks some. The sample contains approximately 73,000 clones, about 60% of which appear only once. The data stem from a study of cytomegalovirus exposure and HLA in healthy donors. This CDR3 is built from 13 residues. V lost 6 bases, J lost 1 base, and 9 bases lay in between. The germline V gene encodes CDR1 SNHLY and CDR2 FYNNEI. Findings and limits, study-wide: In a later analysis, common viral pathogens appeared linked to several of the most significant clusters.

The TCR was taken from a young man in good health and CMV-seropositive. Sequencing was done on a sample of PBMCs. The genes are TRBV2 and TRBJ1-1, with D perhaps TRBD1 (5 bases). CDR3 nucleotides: TGTGCCAGCAGCGATGACAGGAACACTGAAGCTTTCTTT. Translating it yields CASSDDRNTEAFF.